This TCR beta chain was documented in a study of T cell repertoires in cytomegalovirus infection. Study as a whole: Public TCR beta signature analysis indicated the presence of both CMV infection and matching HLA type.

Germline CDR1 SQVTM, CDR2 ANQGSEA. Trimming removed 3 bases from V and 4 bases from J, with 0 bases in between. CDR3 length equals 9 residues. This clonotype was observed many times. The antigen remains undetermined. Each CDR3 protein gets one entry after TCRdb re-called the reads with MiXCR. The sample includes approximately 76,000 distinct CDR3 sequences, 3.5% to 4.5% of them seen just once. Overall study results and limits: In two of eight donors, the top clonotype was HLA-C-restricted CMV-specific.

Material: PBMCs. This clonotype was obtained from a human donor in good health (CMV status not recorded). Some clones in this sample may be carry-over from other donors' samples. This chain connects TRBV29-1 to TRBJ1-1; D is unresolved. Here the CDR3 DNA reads TGCAGCGTTGACACTGAAGCTTTCTTT. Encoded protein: CSVDTEAFF.